Presented here are 14 T cell receptor beta chains from one specimen sequenced in a study of blood T cell repertoires in COVID-19 (dated by TCRdb to 2018 to 2021). The library was made by the immunoSEQ multiplex PCR assay. TCRdb took this table from immuneACCESS and kept in-frame rearrangements with V and J called. Such tables lack part of the clones; where checked against another copy, unresolved V genes explain under half of the gap, and the rest is unexplained. This sample comprises about 230,000 clones, approximately 90% of them detected only once. The ten largest clones take up approximately 10% of the sample. Input material: peripheral blood. The receptors originated from a man aged 50 or older with COVID-19, enrolled during active disease.

This chain connects TRBV11-3 to TRBJ2-1, with 15 bases fitting TRBD2. V lost 5 bases to trimming and J lost 6 bases; unmatched junction nucleotides: 8. The CDR3 sequence is 17 residues long. The germline CDR1 and CDR2 sequences are SGHNT and YENEEA. CDR3 protein: CASSEGLAGGLLNEQFF. The CDR3, as DNA: TGTGCCAGCAGCGAGGGACTAGCGGGAGGCTTACTCAATGAGCAGTTCTTC.

The chain has TRBV5-1 and TRBJ2-3; 7 bases map to TRBD1. The CDR3 extends over 12 amino acids. The V gene's germline CDR1 is SGHRS and CDR2 YFSETQ. Trimming at V came to 4 bases and at J to 6 bases, leaving 2 bases not matched to a gene. The CDR3 region is CASSQQGDTQYF. DNA of the CDR3: TGCGCCAGCAGCCAACAGGGGGATACGCAGTATTTT. The variable domain in full, with the rest retrieved from reference TRBV5-1 and TRBJ2-3, is KAGVTQTPRYLIKTRGQQVTLSCSPISGHRSVSWYQQTPGQGLQFLFEYFSETQRNKGNFPGRFSGRQFSNSRSEMNVSTLELGDSALYLCASSQQGDTQYFGPGTRLTVL.

A remark on this clone: Mismatch with germline at one junction end may stem from a read error. This chain links TRBV7-7 with TRBJ2-3; 14 bases fit TRBD2. CDR1 is SSHAT and CDR2 is FNYEAQ in the germline V gene (reference sequence). This CDR3 contains 15 residues. The CDR3 loop is CASSQGLAGADTQYF. CDR3 bases: TGTGCTAGCAGCCAGGGACTAGCGGGAGCAGATACGCAGTATTTT. The full variable domain, with the rest looked up from reference TRBV7-7 and TRBJ2-3, is GAGVSQSPRYKVTKRGQDVTLRCDPISSHATLYWYQQALGQGPEFLTYFNYEAQPDKSGLPSDRFSAERPEGSISTLTIQRTEQRDSAMYRCASSQGLAGADTQYFGPGTRLTVL.

The CDR3 region is CASSQVGQGPTSNTEAFF. The CDR3 nucleotides read TGTGCCAGCAGCCAAGTTGGACAGGGCCCTACATCGAACACTGAAGCTTTCTTT. This chain connects TRBV4-2 to TRBJ1-1; 8 nucleotides agree with TRBD1. J lost 1 base, V lost 1 base, and 11 bases had no gene match. This CDR3 is 18 amino acids long. CDR1 and CDR2 (germline): LGHNA, YNFKEQ.

The chain couples TRBV19 to TRBJ2-1; 13 bases fit TRBD2. The junction had 6 bases not matched to a gene; V was cut back by 3 bases and J by 7 bases. CDR1 and CDR2 from the germline V gene are LNHDA and SQIVND (reference sequence). This CDR3 has 16 amino acids. CDR3 region: CASSMGRTSGSNEQFF. For the CDR3, the DNA is TGTGCCAGTAGTATGGGTAGGACTAGCGGGAGTAATGAGCAGTTCTTC.

This rearrangement joins TRBV6-5 to TRBJ2-7; 10 nucleotides agree with TRBD1. From germline, CDR1 is MNHEY and CDR2 SVGAGI. This CDR3 is 15 amino acids long. After removal of 4 bases from V and 4 bases from J, the junction contained 7 bases not matched to a gene. This CDR3 reads CASSFDRTGGYEQYF. The CDR3 DNA reads as TGTGCCAGCAGTTTCGATCGGACAGGGGGGTACGAGCAGTACTTC.

The chain employs TRBV5-1 and TRBJ2-3; 8 nucleotides match TRBD2. J lost 1 base, V lost 4 bases, and 8 bases had no gene match. CDR1 and CDR2 (germline): SGHRS, YFSETQ. The CDR3 spans 16 residues. DNA of the CDR3: TGCGCCAGCAGCCTCCTAGCGGGCGCACGCACAGATACGCAGTATTTT. Amino acid sequence: CASSLLAGARTDTQYF.

As concerns this clone: The junction shows a germline mismatch at one end, possibly a read error. This chain joins TRBV4-2 and TRBJ1-1; D gene unclear. Germline V gene lookup returns CDR1 LGHNA and CDR2 YNFKEQ. The CDR3 covers 15 residues. DNA for the CDR3: TGTGCCAGCAACCAATTTGACGGTGAGGAAGTTGAAGCTTTCTTT. Its protein is CASNQFDGEEVEAFF.

The chain combines TRBV5-1 with TRBJ2-7; 10 nucleotides align to TRBD2. This CDR3 comprises 17 residues. The trim removed 0 bases at V and 2 bases at J, leaving 8 bases unmatched. Looked up from germline, CDR1 is SGHRS and CDR2 is YFSETQ. CDR3 sequence: CASSLEGLAVLPYEQYF. In DNA form, the CDR3 reads TGCGCCAGCAGCTTGGAAGGACTAGCGGTCCTTCCCTACGAGCAGTACTTC.

The rearrangement joins TRBV30 to TRBJ1-4, with 8 bases that match TRBD1. CDR1 is GTSNPN and CDR2 is SVGIG in the germline V gene (reference sequence). The CDR3 spans 16 residues. The junction had 7 bases not matched to a gene; V was cut back by 1 base and J by 3 bases. The CDR3 loop is CAWSGRLQGANEKLFF. The CDR3 nucleotides read TGTGCCTGGAGTGGAAGGTTACAGGGGGCTAATGAAAAACTGTTTTTT.

The chain has TRBV12-3 or TRBV12-4 and TRBJ2-2; D gene unclear. V gave up 6 bases and J gave up 6 bases, with 8 bases separating them. The length of the CDR3 is 12 residues. The CDR3 here is CASRIRPGELFF. CDR3 nucleotides: TGTGCCAGCAGAATCAGGCCCGGGGAGCTGTTTTTT.

This clone was observed once. V usage is TRBV7-9 and J usage is TRBJ1-2, with TRBD1 matching 7 bases. The ends lost 2 bases at V and 7 bases at J; junction bases unmatched: 10. Per germline, CDR1 SEHNR and CDR2 FQNEAQ (reference sequence). There are 15 residues in the CDR3. CDR3 loop: CASSLFRDSLFGYTF. In DNA form, the CDR3 reads TGTGCCAGCAGCTTATTTCGGGACAGTCTTTTTGGCTACACCTTC.

The genes are TRBV30 and TRBJ2-3; 11 bases are a match to TRBD2. CDR3 length: 14 residues. Germline V gives CDR1 GTSNPN, CDR2 SVGIG (reference sequence). With V trimmed by 3 bases and J by 7 bases, 6 bases remained unmatched. CDR3 DNA sequence: TGTGCCTGGAGGACCGGGACTAGCGGAAATACGCAGTATTTT. Translating gives CAWRTGTSGNTQYF.

This sequence joins TRBV12-3 or TRBV12-4 and TRBJ1-2; D remains ambiguous. This CDR3 spans 13 amino acids. V was cut by 3 bases and J by 2 bases, with 7 bases left in between. CDR3 sequence reads: CASSLYSNYGYTF. Here the CDR3 DNA reads TGTGCCAGCAGTTTGTACTCAAACTATGGCTACACCTTC.